Each of the 7 T cell receptor beta chains below was sequenced from the same sample in a study of human T cells and chemical hapten exposure. Described time point: healthy volunteer bleed at 2 weeks. It was unfractionated whole blood from which total RNA was extracted. TCRdb reanalysed the RACE reads using MiXCR and keeps one entry per CDR3 protein. The sample lists 75,000 to 100,000 distinct CDR3 sequences; around 8.8% were seen once. The specimen was whole blood. These receptors came from a female donor in good health. Some clones in this sample may be carry-over from other donors' samples.

CDR3 in amino acids: CASSRSSEQFF. In DNA form, the CDR3 reads TGTGCCAGCAGTAGAAGCTCCGAGCAGTTCTTC. This sequence joins TRBV6-5 and TRBJ2-1, with D unresolved. CDR3 length: 11 amino acids. Trimming cost V 5 bases and J 10 bases, with 9 bases left between them. Germline V gene sequence: CDR1 MNHEY, CDR2 SVGAGI.

The CDR3 region is CASSYDSGGSEPQHF. DNA for the CDR3: TGTGCCAGCAGCTACGATTCAGGGGGCAGCGAGCCCCAGCATTTT. This chain joins TRBV7-2 and TRBJ1-5; 8 bases are a match to TRBD1. V lost 4 bases and J lost 8; bases outside the gene matches: 10. There are 15 residues in the CDR3. Germline V gene data show CDR1 as SGHTA and CDR2 as FQGNSA.

The table lists this clonotype with many counts. This sequence joins TRBV7-2 and TRBJ2-2, with TRBD1 as a possible D gene (5 bases). Trimming took 0 bases from V and 0 from J, leaving 5 bases between them. The CDR3 runs to 15 residues. CDR1 is SGHTA and CDR2 is FQGNSA in the germline V gene. CDR3 loop: CASSLAGANTGELFF. The DNA of the CDR3 is TGTGCCAGCAGCTTAGCAGGGGCGAACACCGGGGAGCTGTTTTTT.

This clonotype has only a few counts. The chain joins TRBV29-1 to TRBJ1-1; maybe TRBD1 (6 bases). This CDR3 comprises 12 residues. The V gene lost 4 bases and the J gene lost 2 bases, with 8 bases spanning the gap. Germline CDR1 reads SQVTM; CDR2 reads ANQGSEA. CDR3 sequence (DNA): TGCAGCGTTGTGACAGGCAACACTGAAGCTTTCTTT. Translation gives CSVVTGNTEAFF.

The chain employs TRBV5-1 and TRBJ1-1, with D maybe TRBD1 (6 bases). V lost 2 bases to trimming and J lost 4 bases, with 12 bases between them. Germline V CDR1 and CDR2: SGHRS, YFSETQ. This CDR3 is 14 amino acids long. The CDR3 DNA sequence: TGCGCCAGCAGCTTACGGGACACCGTCACTGAAGCTTTCTTT. This codes for CASSLRDTVTEAFF.

Only a few counts were recorded for this clonotype. This rearrangement joins TRBV24-1 to TRBJ1-2, with 11 bases aligning to TRBD1. CDR1 is KGHDR and CDR2 is SFDVKD in the germline V gene. This CDR3 is built from 14 residues. J lost 8 bases, V lost 7 bases, and 8 bases had no gene match. The CDR3 nucleotides read TGTGCCACCAGCGCCGGGACAGGGGGATGGGGCTACACCTTC. It codes for CATSAGTGGWGYTF.

The chain links TRBV7-8 to TRBJ2-2; D not resolved. V dropped 1 base and J dropped 4 bases, with 10 bases sitting between them. The CDR3 covers 15 residues. Germline V gene lookup returns CDR1 SGHVS and CDR2 FQNEAQ. Here the CDR3 reads CASSLGTGTTGELFF. Here the CDR3 DNA reads TGTGCCAGCAGCTTAGGGACCGGTACCACCGGGGAGCTGTTTTTT.